The 9 T cell receptor beta chains below all came from one sample that was sequenced in a study of monozygotic twins with inflammatory bowel disease. Reprocessing the 5' RACE reads, TCRdb reports a single entry for every CDR3 protein and omits DNA. The sample totals about 350,000 distinct CDR3 sequences. Specimen: blood. These receptors were taken from a human donor with ulcerative colitis or Crohn's disease, or a healthy co-twin of an affected twin (not recorded which).

The chain recombines TRBV5-1 with TRBJ1-5; TCRdb returns TRBD1, unconfirmable since there is no DNA. The germline CDR1 and CDR2 sequences are SGHRS and YFSETQ. The CDR3 is 15 residues long. The CDR3 sequence: CASSVLGVGNQPQHF.

The chain joins TRBV5-1 to TRBJ1-5. Germline V lookup: CDR1 SGHRS, CDR2 YFSETQ. This CDR3 has 17 amino acids. CDR3 sequence: CASRFRGQASGDQPQHF.

The chain recombines TRBV29-1 with TRBJ1-5. The CDR3 runs 12 residues. The germline gives CDR1 SQVTM, CDR2 ANQGSEA. CDR3 residues: CSVAESGQPQHF.

This chain links TRBV6-6 with TRBJ1-6; the TRBD1 assignment by TCRdb is unverifiable without DNA. CDR1 MNHNY and CDR2 SVGAGI come from the germline V gene (reference sequence). This CDR3 is built from 14 residues. The CDR3 sequence: CAGGEGGKNSPLHF.

The chain joins TRBV24-1 to TRBJ1-4; TCRdb's assignment of TRBD1 cannot be checked, as there is no DNA. CDR1 and CDR2 from the germline V gene are KGHDR and SFDVKD. This CDR3 has 15 amino acids. The CDR3 region is CATSDQGQGREKLFF.

The chain uses TRBV7-2 and TRBJ1-2; TCRdb's assignment of TRBD1 cannot be checked, as there is no DNA. Germline-derived CDR1 and CDR2 are SGHTA and FQGNSA. The length of the CDR3 is 15 residues. The chain's CDR3 is CASSTAGQANYGYTF.

The chain carries TRBV4-1 and TRBJ2-6; with no DNA, the TCRdb D assignment of TRBD1 cannot be verified. The CDR3 covers 16 residues. CDR1 is MGHRA and CDR2 is YSYEKL in the germline V gene. CDR3 loop: CASARGGIAGANVLTF.

The rearrangement uses TRBV27 and TRBJ2-2. The CDR3 covers 12 residues. Germline V lookup: CDR1 MNHEY, CDR2 SMNVEV (reference sequence). Here the CDR3 reads CASSTSTGELFF.

CDR3 in amino acids: CASSLISSGDYEQYF. The J gene is TRBJ2-7, the V gene TRBV7-2; TCRdb reports TRBD2, a call that lacks DNA to check it against. Germline V CDR1 and CDR2: SGHTA, FQGNSA. The CDR3 contains 15 residues.